Presented here are 30 T cell receptor beta chains from one specimen sequenced in a study of T cells after posttransplantation cyclophosphamide. Here immunoSEQ multiplex PCR was the method, and the copy in TCRdb shows in-frame clones only, minus some. The sample contains roughly 15,000 clones, roughly 80% of which appear only once. The material sequenced was memory CD4+ T cells sorted from PBMCs. These receptors all come from a man in his fifties.

The CDR3 bases are TGTGCCACCAGCGGATTGACAGGGAAACAGCCCCAGCATTTT. The encoded protein is CATSGLTGKQPQHF. The gene calls are TRBV15 and TRBJ1-5, with TRBD1 identical over 7 bases. The CDR3 runs 14 residues. Trimming cost V 5 bases and J 7 bases; bases outside gene matches: 8. Per germline, CDR1 LNHNV and CDR2 YYDKDF (reference sequence).

This clone appeared a few times. The chain recombines TRBV2 with TRBJ2-2; D gene uncertain. The germline gives CDR1 SNHLY, CDR2 FYNNEI. Trimming took off 2 bases at V and 6 bases at J, with 4 bases between the two ends. The CDR3 extends over 12 amino acids. The CDR3 sequence: CASSESAGELFF. DNA of the CDR3: TGTGCCAGCAGTGAATCAGCCGGGGAGCTGTTTTTT.

The rearrangement uses TRBV4-1 and TRBJ2-1; TRBD2 agrees at 7 bases. V shed 0 bases, J shed 2 bases, and the junction held 7 bases outside the gene matches. CDR1 is MGHRA and CDR2 is YSYEKL in the germline V gene. CDR3 length: 17 residues. The CDR3 here is CASSQEGLAVPYNEQFF. DNA of the CDR3: TGCGCCAGCAGCCAAGAAGGGCTAGCGGTCCCCTACAATGAGCAGTTCTTC.

The chain couples TRBV30 to TRBJ2-2; the D gene is possibly TRBD1 (5 bases). The V end was cut by 4 bases, the J end by 6 bases, with 12 bases between. The CDR3 has 13 residues. Germline V gene data show CDR1 as GTSNPN and CDR2 as SVGIG (reference sequence). CDR3 sequence reads: CAWKVLQAGELFF. The CDR3 DNA is TGTGCCTGGAAGGTCCTACAGGCCGGGGAGCTGTTTTTT.

The chain carries TRBV19 and TRBJ1-2; 7 nucleotides line up with TRBD1. In germline, CDR1 is LNHDA, CDR2 SQIVND (reference sequence). CDR3 length equals 13 residues. V gave up 7 bases and J gave up 7 bases; unmatched junction bases: 9. DNA for the CDR3: TGTGCCAGTACCCTGACAGGGTACGTTGGCTACACCTTC. Translated, it gives CASTLTGYVGYTF.

The V gene is TRBV19, the J gene TRBJ2-7; TRBD2 agrees at 10 bases. The germline V gene has CDR1 LNHDA and CDR2 SQIVND (reference sequence). The junction had 0 bases not matched to a gene; V was cut back by 2 bases and J by 2 bases. The CDR3 sequence is 14 residues long. The DNA of the CDR3 is TGTGCCAGTAGTATAACTAGCGGGACCTACGAGCAGTACTTC. This translates into CASSITSGTYEQYF.

V is TRBV5-1 and J is TRBJ1-1; 7 positions agree with TRBD1. The V segment lost 0 bases and the J segment 7 bases; nucleotides outside the gene matches: 0. The CDR3 extends over 12 amino acids. Germline V gene lookup returns CDR1 SGHRS and CDR2 YFSETQ. CDR3 coding DNA: TGCGCCAGCAGCTTGGACAGGGGTGAAGCTTTCTTT. Protein sequence: CASSLDRGEAFF.

The rearrangement joins TRBV7-8 to TRBJ2-5; possibly TRBD2 for D (6 bases). With 8 bases removed from V and 7 bases from J, the gap between germline ends came to 23 bases. Per germline, CDR1 SGHVS and CDR2 FQNEAQ. The CDR3 runs 15 residues. As DNA, the CDR3 is TGTGCCAGCCGAGTTGAAGGCGGGGTAGGGGTGACCCAGTACTTC. This translates into CASRVEGGVGVTQYF.

The chain recombines TRBV9 with TRBJ2-7; 11 bases are a match to TRBD1. The CDR3 spans 14 residues. After removal of 3 bases from V and 9 bases from J, the junction contained 8 bases not matched to a gene. The germline gives CDR1 SGDLS, CDR2 YYNGEE. CDR3 loop: CASSAGQGALGQYF. CDR3 bases: TGTGCCAGCAGCGCCGGACAGGGGGCGCTTGGGCAGTACTTC.

This chain uses TRBV2 with TRBJ1-4, with TRBD1 as a possible D gene (5 bases). The CDR3 covers 14 residues. Trimming stripped 1 base from V and 8 bases from J, with 11 bases between. Germline V CDR1 and CDR2: SNHLY, FYNNEI. The CDR3 sequence: CASSEGWGGEKLFF. The CDR3 coding sequence is TGTGCCAGCAGTGAAGGGTGGGGCGGCGAAAAACTGTTTTTT.

This rearrangement joins TRBV11-3 to TRBJ1-5; TRBD1 might be the D (6 bases). Deletions cut 10 bases from V and 8 bases from J, with 18 bases between. This CDR3 has 13 residues. Per germline, CDR1 SGHNT and CDR2 YENEEA. CDR3 sequence (DNA): TGTGCCACCCCGACAGGCATCGAGAAGCCCCAGCATTTT. Translated, it gives CATPTGIEKPQHF.

V gene TRBV5-4 combines with J gene TRBJ2-2; D not resolved. The V end was cut by 0 bases, the J end by 1 base, with 7 bases between. Germline values: CDR1 SGHNT, CDR2 YYREEE (reference sequence). The CDR3 is made up of 15 amino acids. The CDR3 is CASSLGAGNTGELFF. CDR3 DNA sequence: TGTGCCAGCAGCTTGGGGGCAGGGAACACCGGGGAGCTGTTTTTT. Looking up the rest from reference TRBV5-4 and TRBJ2-2 gives the full variable domain: ETGVTQSPTHLIKTRGQQVTLRCSSQSGHNTVSWYQQALGQGPQFIFQYYREEENGRGNFPPRFSGLQFPNYSSELNVNALELDDSALYLCASSLGAGNTGELFFGEGSRLTVL.

The V gene is TRBV28, the J gene TRBJ1-2; D gene ambiguous. CDR3 size: 15 residues. CDR1 MDHEN and CDR2 SYDVKM come from the germline V gene. V lost 1 base to trimming and J lost 7 bases, with 16 bases between them. CDR3 in DNA: TGTGCCAGCAGTTTATCGAGTGCGGGAATGGGTGGCTACACCTTC. Translating it yields CASSLSSAGMGGYTF.

This chain uses TRBV7-2 with TRBJ2-1, with TRBD2 identical over 8 bases. Looked up from germline, CDR1 is SGHTA and CDR2 is FQGNSA. J lost 5 bases, V lost 6 bases, and 9 bases had no gene match. The CDR3 consists of 15 residues. CDR3 bases: TGTGCCAGCAGGGTTCCGGGGGGGTATGACAATGAGCAGTTCTTC. Translated, it gives CASRVPGGYDNEQFF.

The chain couples TRBV7-9 to TRBJ1-2, with TRBD1 identical over 10 bases. The trim removed 3 bases at V and 4 bases at J, leaving 14 bases unmatched. The CDR3 extends over 18 amino acids. The germline CDR1 and CDR2 sequences are SEHNR and FQNEAQ (reference sequence). The CDR3 here is CASSFFRDRGSSFYGYTF. The CDR3, as DNA: TGTGCCAGCAGCTTTTTTAGGGACAGGGGCTCTTCGTTCTATGGCTACACCTTC. The full variable domain, completed using reference TRBV7-9 and TRBJ1-2, is DTGVSQNPRHKITKRGQNVTFRCDPISEHNRLYWYRQTLGQGPEFLTYFQNEAQLEKSRLLSDRFSAERPKGSFSTLEIQRTEQGDSAMYLCASSFFRDRGSSFYGYTFGSGTRLTVV.

The chain couples TRBV9 to TRBJ2-1; 7 bases are a match to TRBD1. The length of the CDR3 is 13 residues. CDR1 and CDR2 (germline): SGDLS, YYNGEE. The junction had 6 bases not matched to a gene; V was cut back by 4 bases and J by 8 bases. CDR3 DNA sequence: TGTGCCAGCAGCAGGGGGCTTTTTGATGAGCAGTTCTTC. Amino acids: CASSRGLFDEQFF.

The rearrangement uses TRBV6-1 and TRBJ1-2, with 7 bases matching TRBD1. The V segment lost 4 bases and the J segment 13 bases; nucleotides outside the gene matches: 12. The CDR3 sequence is 13 residues long. Per germline, CDR1 MNHNS and CDR2 SASEGT. This chain's CDR3 is CASSVSYRGTATF. The CDR3 DNA reads as TGTGCCAGCAGTGTCTCGTACAGGGGCACGGCCACCTTC.

V is TRBV5-1 and J is TRBJ2-1, with 8 bases identical to TRBD2. The CDR3 totals 17 residues. V gave up 0 bases and J gave up 6 bases; unmatched junction bases: 11. Germline V gene sequence: CDR1 SGHRS, CDR2 YFSETQ. This CDR3 is CASSLDVTGGASNEQFF. DNA for the CDR3: TGCGCCAGCAGCTTGGATGTGACGGGAGGGGCCAGCAATGAGCAGTTCTTC.

This clone appeared a few times. The rearrangement uses TRBV4-1 and TRBJ1-3; D is ambiguous. Germline CDR1 MGHRA, CDR2 YSYEKL. Deletions cut 0 bases from V and 0 bases from J, with 6 bases between. CDR3 size: 15 residues. The CDR3 sequence: CASSQDIVSGNTIYF. The CDR3 nucleotides read TGCGCCAGCAGCCAAGATATAGTCTCTGGAAACACCATATATTTT.

The chain has TRBV2 and TRBJ2-1; D call uncertain. V was shortened by 7 bases and J by 3 bases, with 16 bases between the two germline ends. The CDR3 spans 15 residues. Germline V lookup: CDR1 SNHLY, CDR2 FYNNEI. CDR3 sequence (DNA): TGTGCCAGCAAAGGAGACGGATCTCGCTACAATGAGCAGTTCTTC. Its protein product is CASKGDGSRYNEQFF.

The table lists this clone with a few counts. The rearrangement links TRBV2 to TRBJ2-7, with 8 bases identical to TRBD1. CDR3 length: 15 residues. The V gene end was trimmed by 8 bases and the J gene end by 3 bases; junction bases not matched to a gene: 12. Germline loops: CDR1 SNHLY, CDR2 FYNNEI. Written as DNA, the CDR3 is TGTGCCAGCTCTTACCAAACAGGGGGGTACTACGAGCAGTACTTC. This codes for CASSYQTGGYYEQYF.

The gene calls are TRBV20-1 and TRBJ2-3; D is unresolved. The V end was cut by 1 base, the J end by 10 bases, with 9 bases between. CDR3 length equals 11 residues. Germline V gene sequence: CDR1 DFQATT, CDR2 SNEGSKA (reference sequence). The CDR3 protein is CSARAGSAQYF. DNA of the CDR3: TGCAGTGCTAGAGCAGGCTCGGCGCAGTATTTT.

This chain connects TRBV9 to TRBJ2-3; perhaps TRBD2 as D (6 bases). Germline CDR1 is SGDLS and CDR2 is YYNGEE. Trimming stripped 2 bases from V and 2 bases from J, with 12 bases between. The CDR3 is 15 amino acids. The CDR3 DNA sequence: TGTGCCAGCAGCGTGGGCGGGGAGATCACAGATACGCAGTATTTT. This codes for CASSVGGEITDTQYF.

J is TRBJ2-5 and V is TRBV5-1; 11 bases match TRBD1. The germline gives CDR1 SGHRS, CDR2 YFSETQ. Trimming cost V 2 bases and J 1 base; bases outside gene matches: 4. CDR3 length: 16 residues. CDR3 DNA: TGCGCCAGCAGCTTAGGGGACAGGGGGGCCCAAGAGACCCAGTACTTC. It translates to CASSLGDRGAQETQYF.

V usage is TRBV28 and J usage is TRBJ2-5; D is uncertain. The CDR3 is made up of 14 amino acids. The V gene lost 5 bases and the J gene lost 2 bases, with 12 bases spanning the gap. Germline V CDR1 and CDR2: MDHEN, SYDVKM. DNA for the CDR3: TGTGCCAGCAGTAGCCTCGGTGCACAAGAGACCCAGTACTTC. It translates to CASSSLGAQETQYF.

This chain links TRBV11-3 with TRBJ2-3; 12 positions agree with TRBD2. Germline lookup yields CDR1 SGHNT and CDR2 YENEEA. The CDR3 totals 16 residues. After removal of 5 bases from V and 2 bases from J, the junction contained 5 bases not matched to a gene. In DNA form, the CDR3 reads TGTGCCAGCAGCCCCCTAGCGGGAGGGTACACAGATACGCAGTATTTT. Its protein product is CASSPLAGGYTDTQYF. The full variable domain, its missing parts supplied by reference TRBV11-3 and TRBJ2-3, is EAGVVQSPRYKIIEKKQPVAFWCNPISGHNTLYWYLQNLGQGPELLIRYENEEAVDDSQLPKDRFSAERLKGVDSTLKIQPAELGDSAVYLCASSPLAGGYTDTQYFGPGTRLTVL.

CDR3 protein: CASSLEGGVWTEAFF. CDR3 coding DNA: TGTGCCAGCAGCTTGGAGGGGGGGGTTTGGACTGAAGCTTTCTTT. V and J are TRBV5-6 and TRBJ1-1, with a weak D call TRBD1 (6 bases). Germline V lookup: CDR1 SGHDT, CDR2 YYEEEE. The CDR3 runs 15 residues. The ends were cut back, 0 bases at V and 5 bases at J, with 14 bases in the middle.

The chain couples TRBV15 to TRBJ1-6; D gene uncertain. Germline CDR1 is LNHNV and CDR2 is YYDKDF (reference sequence). Trimming left V 0 bases short and J 7 bases short, with 7 bases between. The CDR3 is 14 amino acids. CDR3 sequence reads: CATSRDPSNSPLHF. DNA of the CDR3: TGTGCCACCAGCAGAGATCCGAGCAATTCACCCCTCCACTTT.

V is TRBV7-8 and J is TRBJ2-7, with a weak D call TRBD2 (6 bases). CDR3 size: 16 residues. Deletions cut 4 bases from V and 0 bases from J, with 16 bases between. Germline CDR1 is SGHVS and CDR2 is FQNEAQ. The CDR3 reads CASSYKWGLSSYEQYF. In nucleotides, the CDR3 is TGTGCCAGCAGCTACAAATGGGGACTCTCCTCCTACGAGCAGTACTTC.

In this sample, this clone turned up a few times. The J gene is TRBJ1-5, the V gene TRBV2; no clear D. V dropped 6 bases and J dropped 2 bases, with 8 bases sitting between them. This CDR3 contains 13 residues. Germline V gives CDR1 SNHLY, CDR2 FYNNEI. This CDR3 reads CASRAEGNQPQHF. The CDR3 DNA sequence: TGTGCCAGCAGGGCAGAGGGCAATCAGCCCCAGCATTTT.